This TCR beta chain was identified during a study of cytomegalovirus exposure and HLA in healthy donors. Germline CDR1 reads MNHEY; CDR2 reads SVGAGI. The CDR3 loop spans 14 amino acids. Trimming left V 5 bases short and J 9 bases short, with 17 bases between. On this clone itself: What it recognizes is unknown.

PCR involved 60 Vbeta and 13 Jbeta primers. Assay used: immunoSEQ multiplex PCR; TCRdb lists only in-frame clones, some missing. This repertoire includes 55,000 to 70,000 clones. Study findings and constraints: Most TCR beta V segments were productive about 87% or about 30% of the time in an earlier analysis.

Source material: PBMCs. The source is a female donor in good health and CMV-seropositive. This chain links TRBV6-5 with TRBJ2-1, with D tentatively TRBD2 (5 bases). CDR3 loop: CASSQSEGPFEQFF. CDR3 DNA: TGTGCCAGCAGTCAATCAGAGGGTCCCTTTGAGCAGTTCTTC.